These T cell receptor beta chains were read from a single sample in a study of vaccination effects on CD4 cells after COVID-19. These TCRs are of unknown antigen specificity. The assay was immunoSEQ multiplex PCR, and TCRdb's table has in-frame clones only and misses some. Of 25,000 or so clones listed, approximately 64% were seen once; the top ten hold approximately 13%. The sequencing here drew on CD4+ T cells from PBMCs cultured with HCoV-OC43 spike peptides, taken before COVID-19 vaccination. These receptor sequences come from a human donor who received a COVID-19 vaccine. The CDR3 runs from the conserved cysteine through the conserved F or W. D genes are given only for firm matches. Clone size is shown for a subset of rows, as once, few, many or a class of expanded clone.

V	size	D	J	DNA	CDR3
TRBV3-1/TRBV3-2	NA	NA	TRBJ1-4	TGTGCCAGCAGCCACCCGGATGCAACTAATGAAAAACTGTTTTTT	CASSHPDATNEKLFF
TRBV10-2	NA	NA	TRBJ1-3	TGCGCCAGCAAATTGGGGTCTGGAAACACCATATATTTT	CASKLGSGNTIYF
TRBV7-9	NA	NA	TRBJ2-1	TGTGCCAGCGACAAACCGGGACGCTACAATGAGCAGTTCTTC	CASDKPGRYNEQFF
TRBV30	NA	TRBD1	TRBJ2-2	TGTGCCTGGACGGGACAGATGACCGGGGAGCTGTTTTTT	CAWTGQMTGELFF
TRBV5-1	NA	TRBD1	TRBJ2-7	TGCGCCAGCAGCCCCGGGACAGGGGGGATTCCCGAGCAGTACTTC	CASSPGTGGIPEQYF
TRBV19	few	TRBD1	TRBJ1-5	TGTGCCAGTAGGGAACCGGGACAGGCAGGGGAGCCCCAGCATTTT	CASREPGQAGEPQHF
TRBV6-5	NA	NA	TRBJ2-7	TGTGCCAGCAGTTACGGGCCCAGAAGGGTGGGCTACGAGCAGTACTTC	CASSYGPRRVGYEQYF
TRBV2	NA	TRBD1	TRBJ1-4	TGTGCCAGCAGTGAAGCCGGGACAGAGAATGAAAAACTGTTTTTT	CASSEAGTENEKLFF
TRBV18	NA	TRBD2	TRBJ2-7	TGTGCCAGCTCACCCCAAAATCGACTAGCGGGGGCCCAGCGCTACGAGCAGTACTTC	CASSPQNRLAGAQRYEQYF
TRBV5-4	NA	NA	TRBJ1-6	TGTGCCAGCAGCTTGGGTAGGGGCTTCAACAATTCACCCCTCCACTTT	CASSLGRGFNNSPLHF
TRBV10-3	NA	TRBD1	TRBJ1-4	TGTGCCACTCTTAGGACAGGGTTCTTTGAAAAACTGTTTTTT	CATLRTGFFEKLFF
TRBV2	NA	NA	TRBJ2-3	TGTGCCAGCTCTGTTGGGGGGCAAGCAGATACGCAGTATTTT	CASSVGGQADTQYF
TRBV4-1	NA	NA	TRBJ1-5	TGCGCCAGCAGCCAAGAGGGTAACCGAAATAGCAATCAGCCCCAGCATTTT	CASSQEGNRNSNQPQHF
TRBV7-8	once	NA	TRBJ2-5	TGTGCCAGCAGGTCGACAGGGATTCGGGGGGAGACCCAGTACTTC	CASRSTGIRGETQYF
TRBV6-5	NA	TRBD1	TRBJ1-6	TGTGCCAGCAGATCCGGACAGGGGAATTCACCCCTCCACTTT	CASRSGQGNSPLHF
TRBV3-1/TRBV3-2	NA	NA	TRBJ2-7	TGTGCCAGCAGCCAAGATGGGTCGACGGGATACGAGCAGTACTTC	CASSQDGSTGYEQYF
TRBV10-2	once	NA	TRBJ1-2	TGCGCCAGCAGTGAGAGTTCCAATAGCTTCTATGGCTACACCTTC	CASSESSNSFYGYTF
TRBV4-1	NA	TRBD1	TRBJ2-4	TGCGCCAGCAGCACCTCGACAGGGACCAAAAACATTCAGTACTTC	CASSTSTGTKNIQYF
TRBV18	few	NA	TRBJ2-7	TGTGCCAGCTCACCACTTATCCCGAGTAGCTCCTACGAGCAGTACTTC	CASSPLIPSSSYEQYF
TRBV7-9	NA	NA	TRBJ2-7	TGTGCCAGCAGCCCCCCAAGTGGGACAATCAACGAGCAGTACTTC	CASSPPSGTINEQYF
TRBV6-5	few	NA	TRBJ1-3	TGTGCCAGCAGTTACGTCGGGAAACCTGGAAACACCATATATTTT	CASSYVGKPGNTIYF
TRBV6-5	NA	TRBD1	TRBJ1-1	TGTGCCAGCAGGACCCCAGGGGGCCCGAACACTGAAGCTTTCTTT	CASRTPGGPNTEAFF
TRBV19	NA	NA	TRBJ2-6	TGTGCCAGTAGTATAGATCCTGCCCCTGGGGCCAACGTCCTGACTTTC	CASSIDPAPGANVLTF
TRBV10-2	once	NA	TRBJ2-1	TGCGCCAGCGTACCGACGGGACTCCACAATGAGCAGTTCTTC	CASVPTGLHNEQFF
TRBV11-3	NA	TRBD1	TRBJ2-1	TGTGCCAGCAGCTTCTCACAGGGGATATACAATGAGCAGTTCTTC	CASSFSQGIYNEQFF
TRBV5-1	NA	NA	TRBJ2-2	TGCGCCAGCAGTGAGTGGGCCGGGGAGCTGTTTTTT	CASSEWAGELFF
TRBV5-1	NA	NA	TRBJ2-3	TGCGCCACCCACACAGGGCAGAACACAGATACGCAGTATTTT	CATHTGQNTDTQYF
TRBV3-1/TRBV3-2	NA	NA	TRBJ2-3	TGTGCCAGCAGCCAAGGGCATACGAACACGCAGTATTTT	CASSQGHTNTQYF
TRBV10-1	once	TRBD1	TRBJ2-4	TGCGCCAGCAGTGGAGGGGGCCTCAATGACATTCAGTACTTC	CASSGGGLNDIQYF
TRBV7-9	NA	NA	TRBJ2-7	TGTGCCAGCAGCACCCCAGGGAGCGAGCAGTACTTC	CASSTPGSEQYF
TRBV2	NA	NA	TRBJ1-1	TGTGCCAGCAGGGAGGGGTGGCACACTGAAGCTTTCTTT	CASREGWHTEAFF
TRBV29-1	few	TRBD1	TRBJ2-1	TGCAGCGTTCCAAAAACCGGGACAGGGGTTTGGAATGAGCAGTTCTTC	CSVPKTGTGVWNEQFF
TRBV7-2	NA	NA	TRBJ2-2	TGTGCCAGCAGCTTTCGAGGGCCGGGGGCCGGGGAGCTGTTTTTT	CASSFRGPGAGELFF
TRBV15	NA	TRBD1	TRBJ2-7	TGTGCCACCAGCCCGGACAGGGGGAACTCCTACGAGCAGTACTTC	CATSPDRGNSYEQYF
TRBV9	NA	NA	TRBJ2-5	TGTGCCAGCAGCGTCGGACTGGATGAGACCCAGTACTTC	CASSVGLDETQYF
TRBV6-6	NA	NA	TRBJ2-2	TGTGCCAGCAGTCCGCGAATCGGGGAGCTGTTTTTT	CASSPRIGELFF
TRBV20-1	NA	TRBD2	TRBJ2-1	TGCAGTGCTAGTTTGGGACTAGGAGGGTACAATGAGCAGTTCTTC	CSASLGLGGYNEQFF
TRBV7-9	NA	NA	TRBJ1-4	TGTGCCAGCAGCTTAGAACTCCTGTGGAATGAAAAACTGTTTTTT	CASSLELLWNEKLFF
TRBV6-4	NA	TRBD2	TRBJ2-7	TGTGCCAGCAGTGACCCCCCCCTAGCGGGAATCCCCTACGAGCAGTACTTC	CASSDPPLAGIPYEQYF
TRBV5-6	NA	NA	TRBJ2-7	TGTGCCAGCAGCTCGCTGGACACCTCCTACGAGCAGTACTTC	CASSSLDTSYEQYF
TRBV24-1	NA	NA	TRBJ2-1	TGTGCCACCAGTGGGGAAAGGGAGCAGTTCTTC	CATSGEREQFF
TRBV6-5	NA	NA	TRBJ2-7	TGTGCCAGCAGTTCATCCTGGAGGGGTGACTACGAGCAGTACTTC	CASSSSWRGDYEQYF
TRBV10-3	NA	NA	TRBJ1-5	TGTGCCACAAGGGGGGAGAATCAGCCCCAGCATTTT	CATRGENQPQHF
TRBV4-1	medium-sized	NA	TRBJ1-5	TGCGCCAGCAGCCAAGCCTATAGGACCGGGGCCTCTAATCAGCCCCAGCATTTT	CASSQAYRTGASNQPQHF
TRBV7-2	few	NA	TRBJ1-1	TGTGCCAGCAGCTTCTCAGGGACGAGCACTGAAGCTTTCTTT	CASSFSGTSTEAFF
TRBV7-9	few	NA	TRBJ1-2	TGTGCCAGCAGCTTGGCAAGTCATGGCTACACCTTC	CASSLASHGYTF